This record looks at one T cell receptor (beta chain) sequence and its context. The target of this receptor is not known. Per-base qualities were not stored, and no clone one base away is much larger. TCRbeta CDR3 regions were amplified from genomic DNA by means of the immunoSEQ Assay, a bias-controlled multiplex PCR. Per the source publication's procedure: Nucleated cell counts per sample were estimated from amplification of reference gene primers within the assay. To quantify the absolute abundance of each unique TCRbeta CDR3 rearrangement, sequence reads were collapsed and filtered. Productive Simpson clonality was computed per sample as the square root of Simpson's diversity index over productive rearrangements. Not all clones reach the TCRdb copy of this immuneACCESS table, which keeps in-frame sequences only. Checked studies attribute under half of the gap to unresolved V genes and leave the rest unexplained. That table gives V, J and clone size, and the DNA gave D and trimming. Recorded for this sample are more than 14,000 clones; roughly 92% of them occurred a single time. The top ten hold less than 10% of the sample.

The record originates from a study of blood T cell repertoires in COVID-19 (dated by TCRdb to 2020 to 2021). Looking at the study overall: Collaborator samples came from the United States, Italy and Spain and covered acute and convalescent phases of COVID-19. The dataset comprised deeply sampled blood TCRbeta repertoires from subjects exposed to, actively infected with, or recovered from COVID-19. The prospective study material was composed of cDNA or gDNA derived from T cells, B-cell-depleted T cells, or PBMCs. The repertoires were made available in a free public database intended to serve as a resource for research on the immune response to SARS-CoV-2. Samples were obtained from the ongoing ImmuneRACE study (first 160 participants) and from 1,200 or so subjects provided by 6 global collaborators. Where available, HLA class I and class II types were obtained from metadata supplied by the sample provider rather than from assay-based typing. A de-identified subject ID, COVID-19 status, age in years and sex were almost always included in the sample metadata. Results and caveats for the whole study, not just this receptor: The amount of clinical and demographic metadata varied by source and participant and was provided uncurated.

Inclusive of the bounding cysteine and phenylalanine, the CDR3 is 13 residues long. This entry keeps only the CDR3 DNA: 39 bases, framed from base 1. CDR1 MNHEY and CDR2 SVGAGI were looked up in the germline V gene. Relative to germline, V is 6 bases shorter and J is 4 bases shorter, with 12 bases between their ends. Collaborating institutions collected whole blood in K2EDTA tubes following their own protocols. For TCRbeta analysis, collaborators shipped samples as frozen whole blood, isolated PBMCs, or DNA extracted from either of those sample types. The chain joins TRBV6-5 to TRBJ1-2; 5 matching bases give a weak D call of TRBD1. Material: peripheral blood. The receptor's source is a human donor with active COVID-19. The donor label of this sample is uncertain. The DNA sequence is as follows: TGTGCCAGCAGAAGTGGCCAGGGCTATGGCTACACCTTC. The encoded protein is CASRSGQGYGYTF.